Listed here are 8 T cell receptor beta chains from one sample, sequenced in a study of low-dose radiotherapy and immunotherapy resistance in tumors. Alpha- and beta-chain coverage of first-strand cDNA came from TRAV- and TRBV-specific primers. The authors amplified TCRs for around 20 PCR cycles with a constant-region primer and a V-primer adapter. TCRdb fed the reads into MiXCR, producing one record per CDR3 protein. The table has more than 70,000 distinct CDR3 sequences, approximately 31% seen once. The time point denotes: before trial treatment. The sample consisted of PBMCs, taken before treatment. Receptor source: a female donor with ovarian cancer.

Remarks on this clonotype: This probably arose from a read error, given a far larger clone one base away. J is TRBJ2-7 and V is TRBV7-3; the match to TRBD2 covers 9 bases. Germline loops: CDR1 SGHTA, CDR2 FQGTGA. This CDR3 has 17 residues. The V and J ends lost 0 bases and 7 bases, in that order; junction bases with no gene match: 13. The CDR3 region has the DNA TGTGCCAGCAGCTTAACTAGCGGGGGTAGTTCCTACAATGAGCAGTACTTC. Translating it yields CASSLTSGGSSYNEQYF.

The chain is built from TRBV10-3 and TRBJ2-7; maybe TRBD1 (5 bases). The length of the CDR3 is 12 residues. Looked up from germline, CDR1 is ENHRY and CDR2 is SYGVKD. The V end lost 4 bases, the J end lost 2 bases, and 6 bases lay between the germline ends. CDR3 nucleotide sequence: TGTGCCATCAGTGCAGGGACCTACGAGCAGTACTTC. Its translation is CAISAGTYEQYF.

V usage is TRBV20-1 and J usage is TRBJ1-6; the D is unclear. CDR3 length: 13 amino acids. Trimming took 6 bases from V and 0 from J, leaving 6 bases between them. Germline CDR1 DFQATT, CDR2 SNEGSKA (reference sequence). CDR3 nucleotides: TGCAGTGCCGGTAGCTCCTATAATTCACCCCTCCACTTT. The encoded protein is CSAGSSYNSPLHF.

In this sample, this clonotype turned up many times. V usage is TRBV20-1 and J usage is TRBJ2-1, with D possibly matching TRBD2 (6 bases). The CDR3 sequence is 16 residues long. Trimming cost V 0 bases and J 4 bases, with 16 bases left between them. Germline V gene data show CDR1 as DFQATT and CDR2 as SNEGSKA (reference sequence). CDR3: CSAREIRESWYNEQFF. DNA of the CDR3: TGCAGTGCTAGAGAAATACGGGAGTCATGGTACAATGAGCAGTTCTTC.

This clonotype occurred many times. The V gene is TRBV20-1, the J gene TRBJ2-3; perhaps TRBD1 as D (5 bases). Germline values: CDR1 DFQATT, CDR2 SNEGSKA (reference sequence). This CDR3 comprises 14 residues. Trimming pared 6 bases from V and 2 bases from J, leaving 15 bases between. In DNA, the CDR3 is TGCAGTGCCTCCGACAGACTTATCACAGATACGCAGTATTTT. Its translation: CSASDRLITDTQYF.

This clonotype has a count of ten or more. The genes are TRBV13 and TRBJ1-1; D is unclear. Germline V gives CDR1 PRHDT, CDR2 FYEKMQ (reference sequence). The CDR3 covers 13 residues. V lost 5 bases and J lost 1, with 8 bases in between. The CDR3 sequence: CASSLKGNTEAFF. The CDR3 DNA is TGTGCCAGCAGCCTAAAAGGGAACACTGAAGCTTTCTTT.

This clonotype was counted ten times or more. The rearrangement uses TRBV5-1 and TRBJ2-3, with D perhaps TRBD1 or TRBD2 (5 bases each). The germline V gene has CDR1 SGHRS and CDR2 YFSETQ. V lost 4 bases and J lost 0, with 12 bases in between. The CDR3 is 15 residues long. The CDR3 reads CASSPRDRSTDTQYF. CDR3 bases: TGCGCCAGCAGCCCCCGGGACCGTAGCACAGATACGCAGTATTTT.

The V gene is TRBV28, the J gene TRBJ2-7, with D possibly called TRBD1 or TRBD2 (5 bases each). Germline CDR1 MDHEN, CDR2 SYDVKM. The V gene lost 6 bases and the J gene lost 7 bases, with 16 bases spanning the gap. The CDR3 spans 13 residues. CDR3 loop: CASSGTGRWEQYF. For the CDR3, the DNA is TGTGCCAGCAGCGGCACGGGGCGGTGGGAGCAGTACTTC. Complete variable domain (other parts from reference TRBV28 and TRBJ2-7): DVKVTQSSRYLVKRTGEKVFLECVQDMDHENMFWYRQDPGLGLRLIYFSYDVKMKEKGDIPEGYSVSREKKERFSLILESASTNQTSMYLCASSGTGRWEQYFGPGTRLTVT.